The rows below give T cell receptor beta chains drawn from one sample of a study of control samples from healthy donors and cancer patients. Sequencing used immunoSEQ multiplex PCR; TCRdb keeps in-frame clones, though not all of them. The sample holds over 100,000 clones, 90% seen once. The sequenced sample consisted of blood. The source is a human donor in good health. The donor label of this sample is uncertain. Each CDR3 is given with its conserved first and last residue. The order of the fields is J gene, V gene, D gene, clone size, CDR3 DNA, CDR3 protein. A D gene is named only where the DNA matches it firmly. Some rows have no size entry. The others give once, few or many, or a class for an expanded clone.

J: TRBJ1-2; V: TRBV5-1; D: TRBD1; size: NA; DNA: TGCGCCAGCAGCCAGGACAGGGGAAGTAACTATGGCTACACCTTC; CDR3: CASSQDRGSNYGYTF
J: TRBJ1-3; V: TRBV30; D: NA; size: NA; DNA: TGTGCCTGGAGATCCCCAGCCGTAGGCGCCATATATTTT; CDR3: CAWRSPAVGAIYF
J: TRBJ2-5; V: TRBV6-5; D: NA; size: NA; DNA: TGTGCCAGCAATTCACGGGAACAAGAGACCCAGTACTTC; CDR3: CASNSREQETQYF
J: TRBJ1-2; V: TRBV7-9; D: NA; size: once; DNA: TGTGCCAGCAGCCCTTGGGACCAGGGTGGCTACACCTTC; CDR3: CASSPWDQGGYTF
J: TRBJ2-7; V: TRBV20-1; D: NA; size: NA; DNA: TGCAGTGCTAGCGATTCCTACGAGCAGTACTTC; CDR3: CSASDSYEQYF
J: TRBJ2-3; V: TRBV3-1/TRBV3-2; D: TRBD1; size: NA; DNA: TGTGCCAGCAGCCTTCTACCGCGGACAGGCCCCACAGATACGCAGTATTTT; CDR3: CASSLLPRTGPTDTQYF
J: TRBJ2-7; V: TRBV5-1; D: NA; size: NA; DNA: TGCGCCAGCAGCGTTTTAGGGGGAAGCTCCTACGAGCAGTACTTC; CDR3: CASSVLGGSSYEQYF
J: TRBJ2-1; V: TRBV14; D: NA; size: NA; DNA: TGTGCCAGCAGCCAAGCTCCGGGACATGAGCAGTTCTTC; CDR3: CASSQAPGHEQFF
J: TRBJ1-4; V: TRBV20-1; D: NA; size: NA; DNA: TGCAGTGCTAGTAGCCGGAGGAATGAAAAACTGTTTTTT; CDR3: CSASSRRNEKLFF
J: TRBJ1-1; V: TRBV5-1; D: TRBD1; size: NA; DNA: TGCGCCAGCGCCGGTGGACAGGGGACCCCTGAAGCTTTCTTT; CDR3: CASAGGQGTPEAFF
J: TRBJ1-5; V: TRBV6-2/TRBV6-3; D: NA; size: NA; DNA: TGTGCCAGCAGTTTAGGAAGGGGGGCACCAGTGGATCAGCCCCAGCATTTT; CDR3: CASSLGRGAPVDQPQHF
J: TRBJ1-2; V: TRBV25-1; D: NA; size: NA; DNA: TGTGCCAGCAATCCAACAGGGTCTAACTATGGCTACACCTTC; CDR3: CASNPTGSNYGYTF
J: TRBJ1-1; V: TRBV6-4; D: NA; size: NA; DNA: TGTGCCAGCGCCCGGGACTCCGATCCATCAGGGAGGGGAGCCACTGAAGCTTTCTTT; CDR3: CASARDSDPSGRGATEAFF
J: TRBJ2-5; V: TRBV12-3/TRBV12-4; D: NA; size: NA; DNA: TGTGCCAGCAGTTCGACTGAGACCCAGTACTTC; CDR3: CASSSTETQYF
J: TRBJ1-6; V: TRBV5-1; D: NA; size: once; DNA: TGCGCCAGCAGCTCCTCCGGGGATAATTCACCCCTCCACTTT; CDR3: CASSSSGDNSPLHF
J: TRBJ1-1; V: TRBV10-3; D: NA; size: NA; DNA: TGTGCCATCAGTGGAAAAGCTGAAGGGGGACCTGAAGCTTTCTTT; CDR3: CAISGKAEGGPEAFF
J: TRBJ2-1; V: TRBV6-6; D: NA; size: NA; DNA: TGTGCCAGCAGAGAGTACAATGAGCAGTTCTTC; CDR3: CASREYNEQFF
J: TRBJ1-2; V: TRBV28; D: NA; size: NA; DNA: TGTGCCAGCAGTAACAGTGCCCTAGGGGGCTACACCTTC; CDR3: CASSNSALGGYTF
J: TRBJ2-7; V: TRBV5-1; D: TRBD1; size: NA; DNA: TGCGCCAGCAGCTTGGAGGGGACAGGGGAGAGGTACTTC; CDR3: CASSLEGTGERYF
J: TRBJ1-3; V: TRBV6-7; D: NA; size: few; DNA: TGTGCCAGCAGTTACGGTCATAAGGCCCGCTCTGGAAACACCATATATTTT; CDR3: CASSYGHKARSGNTIYF
J: TRBJ2-1; V: TRBV27; D: TRBD2; size: NA; DNA: TGTGCCAGCAAAACTAGCGGGGGGTTAAATGAGCAGTTCTTC; CDR3: CASKTSGGLNEQFF
J: TRBJ2-3; V: TRBV6-1; D: TRBD2; size: NA; DNA: TGTGCCAGCAGTGAGACCGGGACTATCCGTTTAGTAGATACGCAGTATTTT; CDR3: CASSETGTIRLVDTQYF
J: TRBJ1-5; V: TRBV23-1; D: NA; size: NA; DNA: TGCGCCGGCAGTCAATCCAAAGCCAGGAATCAGCCCCAGCATTTT; CDR3: CAGSQSKARNQPQHF
J: TRBJ1-2; V: TRBV5-1; D: TRBD1; size: NA; DNA: TGCGCCAGCAGCTTGGGGACAGGCTGGAACTATGGCTACACCTTC; CDR3: CASSLGTGWNYGYTF
J: TRBJ1-2; V: TRBV2; D: NA; size: NA; DNA: TGTGCCAGCAGTGAAAGACAGCCCTATGGCTACACCTTC; CDR3: CASSERQPYGYTF
J: TRBJ1-5; V: TRBV29-1; D: NA; size: once; DNA: TGCAGCGCTAAGGCGGATAGCAATCAGCCCCAGCATTTT; CDR3: CSAKADSNQPQHF
J: TRBJ1-1; V: TRBV7-2; D: NA; size: once; DNA: TGTGCCAGCAGCTTAGCGCAAACTGAAGCTTTCTTT; CDR3: CASSLAQTEAFF
J: TRBJ1-5; V: TRBV19; D: TRBD1; size: NA; DNA: TGTGCCAGTAGTCCGGGACAGAAAAATCAGCCCCAGCATTTT; CDR3: CASSPGQKNQPQHF
J: TRBJ2-2; V: TRBV12-3/TRBV12-4; D: NA; size: few; DNA: TGTGCCAGCAGGATTTCAGCCACCGGGGAGCTGTTTTTT; CDR3: CASRISATGELFF
J: TRBJ1-1; V: TRBV27; D: TRBD1; size: NA; DNA: TGTGCCAGCAGTCGCTCTACCTTCCCGGGACAGGGATTTAGCACTGAAGCTTTCTTT; CDR3: CASSRSTFPGQGFSTEAFF
J: TRBJ1-5; V: TRBV19; D: NA; size: NA; DNA: TGTGCCAGCAGGGGAGTCAGCAATCAGCCCCAGCATTTT; CDR3: CASRGVSNQPQHF
J: TRBJ2-2; V: TRBV2; D: NA; size: NA; DNA: TGTGCCAGCACTCCGGGAACGGGAAGCACCGGGGAGCTGTTTTTT; CDR3: CASTPGTGSTGELFF
J: TRBJ1-1; V: TRBV19; D: NA; size: once; DNA: TGTGCCATAGCAACCAGGGGAGACACTGAAGCTTTCTTT; CDR3: CAIATRGDTEAFF
J: TRBJ2-2; V: TRBV27; D: TRBD2; size: NA; DNA: TGTGCCAGCGCCCATAGCGGGGCCCATCCCGGGGAGCTGTTTTTT; CDR3: CASAHSGAHPGELFF
J: TRBJ1-5; V: TRBV6-6; D: NA; size: NA; DNA: TGTGCCAGCAGCCAGCTGGGGCAGGCCGTTAAGCCCCAGCATTTT; CDR3: CASSQLGQAVKPQHF
J: TRBJ1-6; V: TRBV4-2; D: NA; size: NA; DNA: TGTGCCAGCAGCCAAGAAATAAGGGAAAATTCACCCCTCCACTTT; CDR3: CASSQEIRENSPLHF
J: TRBJ1-6; V: TRBV18; D: NA; size: once; DNA: TGTGCCAGCTCACCAGGGGAGGCCTATAATTCACCCCTCCACTTT; CDR3: CASSPGEAYNSPLHF
J: TRBJ1-4; V: TRBV28; D: NA; size: NA; DNA: TGTGCCAGCGCAACTAATGAAAAACTGTTTTTT; CDR3: CASATNEKLFF
J: TRBJ1-5; V: TRBV10-1; D: NA; size: few; DNA: TGCGCCAGCAGCCCCGGGTCGGGCAATCAGCCCCAGCATTTT; CDR3: CASSPGSGNQPQHF
J: TRBJ1-1; V: TRBV6-5; D: TRBD1; size: NA; DNA: TGTGCCAGCAGAACCGCCCTGGAGACAGGGAGGGCTTTCTTT; CDR3: CASRTALETGRAFF
J: TRBJ1-4; V: TRBV6-5; D: TRBD1; size: NA; DNA: TGTGCCAGCAGGGGGTGGGACAGGGGAAATGAAAAACTGTTTTTT; CDR3: CASRGWDRGNEKLFF
J: TRBJ1-3; V: TRBV28; D: TRBD1; size: NA; DNA: TGTGCCAGCAGCCAAATCGACAGGGTGGGATATTTT; CDR3: CASSQIDRVGYF
J: TRBJ1-6; V: TRBV6-5; D: TRBD1; size: few; DNA: TGTGCCAGCTCCGGGACAGCCGATTCACCCCTCCACTTT; CDR3: CASSGTADSPLHF
J: TRBJ1-6; V: TRBV6-5; D: NA; size: NA; DNA: TGTGCCAGCAGTCCCAGGACAGCCTATAATTCACCCCTCCACTTT; CDR3: CASSPRTAYNSPLHF
J: TRBJ1-6; V: TRBV24-1; D: NA; size: NA; DNA: TGTGCCACCAGTGAGGGAAGATATAATTCACCCCTCCACTTT; CDR3: CATSEGRYNSPLHF
J: TRBJ1-5; V: TRBV6-2/TRBV6-3; D: NA; size: NA; DNA: TGTGCCAGCAGTAAGAAGATTAGCAATCAGCCCCAGCATTTT; CDR3: CASSKKISNQPQHF